The rows below give T cell receptor beta chains drawn from one sample of a study of blood T cells in healthy people across ages. TCRdb re-called the 5' RACE reads through MiXCR, storing one row per CDR3 protein. The table includes 1.5 million to 2 million distinct CDR3 sequences, approximately 30% detected once. Sample: blood. The receptor source for this set is a woman in her thirties in good health. Both conserved end residues are part of each CDR3. The order of the fields is J gene, V gene, CDR3 protein.

j_call: NA
v_call: TRBV5-6
cdr3_aa: CASSLAGTNDGAKTQYF

j_call: TRBJ2-1
v_call: TRBV6-6
cdr3_aa: CASSYSSGATYNEQFF

j_call: TRBJ1-6
v_call: TRBV12-3/TRBV12-4
cdr3_aa: CASSFREGRAVKNSPLHF

j_call: TRBJ1-2
v_call: TRBV7-9
cdr3_aa: CASRPQEEASFNYGYTF

j_call: TRBJ1-1
v_call: TRBV5-5
cdr3_aa: CASSLGQINTEAFF

j_call: TRBJ1-1
v_call: TRBV20-1
cdr3_aa: CSARGGRGPSFTNTEAFF

j_call: TRBJ2-1
v_call: TRBV12-3/TRBV12-4
cdr3_aa: CASSPLVRGNYNEQFF

j_call: TRBJ1-2
v_call: TRBV5-1
cdr3_aa: CASSLEHGQAFSGYTF

j_call: TRBJ2-1
v_call: TRBV6-2/TRBV6-3
cdr3_aa: CASSSVAHPGRYNEQFF

j_call: TRBJ2-7
v_call: TRBV27
cdr3_aa: CASSRGGPYEQYF

j_call: TRBJ2-7
v_call: TRBV29-1
cdr3_aa: CSVRDRGSSYEQYF

j_call: TRBJ1-1
v_call: TRBV5-1
cdr3_aa: CASSLTGEKTEAFF

j_call: TRBJ2-2
v_call: TRBV27
cdr3_aa: CASSLSIPGELFF

j_call: TRBJ2-5
v_call: TRBV7-2
cdr3_aa: CASSLDRDRSETQYF

j_call: TRBJ2-7
v_call: TRBV7-2
cdr3_aa: CASSLAWDYYEQYF

j_call: TRBJ2-1
v_call: TRBV9
cdr3_aa: CASSRGGGRYNEQVF

j_call: TRBJ2-1
v_call: TRBV7-2
cdr3_aa: CASSLPASSQFF

j_call: TRBJ2-3
v_call: TRBV21-1
cdr3_aa: CASSNLTSDRTDTQYF

j_call: TRBJ2-1
v_call: TRBV3-1
cdr3_aa: CASSQDLRGQGYNEQVF

j_call: TRBJ1-1
v_call: TRBV11-2
cdr3_aa: CASSSSGGLGTEAFF